This entry describes one T cell receptor beta chain. This sample is drawn from a study of blood T cell repertoires in COVID-19. For the study at large: From the United States, Italy and Spain came samples of acute and convalescent COVID-19. T cells, B-cell-depleted T cells, or PBMCs supplied cDNA or gDNA.

Sequencing was performed with immunoSEQ multiplex PCR; in TCRdb, only in-frame clones are kept and a portion is missing. The sample includes about 74,000 clones, just under 85% of them seen just once. The sample comprised peripheral blood. This sequence originates from a man between 70 and 80 years old with acute or convalescent COVID-19.

In DNA form, the CDR3 reads TGTGCCAGCAGCAACAGGGGCAAGGGGAGCAATCAGCCCCAGCATTTT. Amino acids: CASSNRGKGSNQPQHF. The V call is TRBV21-1, the J call TRBJ1-5; no DNA check was done on the table's D call, TRBD1. TRBV21-1 is a recognized pseudogene. The CDR3 covers 16 residues.